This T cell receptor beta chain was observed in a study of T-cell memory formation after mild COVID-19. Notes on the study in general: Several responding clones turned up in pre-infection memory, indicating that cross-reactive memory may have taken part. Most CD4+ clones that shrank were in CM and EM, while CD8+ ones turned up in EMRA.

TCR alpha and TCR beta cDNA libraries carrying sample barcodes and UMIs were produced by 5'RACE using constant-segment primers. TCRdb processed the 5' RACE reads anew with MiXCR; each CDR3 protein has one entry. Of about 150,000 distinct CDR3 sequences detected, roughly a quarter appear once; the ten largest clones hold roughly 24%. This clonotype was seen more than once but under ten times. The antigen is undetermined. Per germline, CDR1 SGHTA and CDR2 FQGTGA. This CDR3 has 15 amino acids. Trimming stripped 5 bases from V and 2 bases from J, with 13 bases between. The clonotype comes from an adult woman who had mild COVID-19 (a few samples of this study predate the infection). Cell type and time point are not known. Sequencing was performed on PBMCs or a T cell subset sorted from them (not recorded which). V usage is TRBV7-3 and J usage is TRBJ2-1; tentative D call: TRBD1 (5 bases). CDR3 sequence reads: CASSPRLGAYNEQFF. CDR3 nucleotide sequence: TGTGCCAGCAGCCCGAGGCTAGGGGCCTACAATGAGCAGTTCTTC.